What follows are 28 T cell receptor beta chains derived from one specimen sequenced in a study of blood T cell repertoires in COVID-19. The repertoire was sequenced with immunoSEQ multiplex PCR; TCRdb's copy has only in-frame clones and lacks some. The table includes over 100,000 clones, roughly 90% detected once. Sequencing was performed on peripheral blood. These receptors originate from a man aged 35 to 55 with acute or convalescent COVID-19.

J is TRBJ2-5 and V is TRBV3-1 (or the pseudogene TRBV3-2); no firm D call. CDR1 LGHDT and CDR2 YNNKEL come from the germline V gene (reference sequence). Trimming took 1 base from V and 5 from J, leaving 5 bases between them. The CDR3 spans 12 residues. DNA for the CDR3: TGTGCCAGCAGCCAAGGTATCGAGACCCAGTACTTC. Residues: CASSQGIETQYF.

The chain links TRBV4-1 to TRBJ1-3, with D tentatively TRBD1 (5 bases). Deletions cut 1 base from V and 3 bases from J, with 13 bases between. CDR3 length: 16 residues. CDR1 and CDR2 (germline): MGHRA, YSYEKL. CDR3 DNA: TGCGCCAGCAGCCAAGTAAGCGTCGGACATGGAAACACCATATATTTT. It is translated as CASSQVSVGHGNTIYF.

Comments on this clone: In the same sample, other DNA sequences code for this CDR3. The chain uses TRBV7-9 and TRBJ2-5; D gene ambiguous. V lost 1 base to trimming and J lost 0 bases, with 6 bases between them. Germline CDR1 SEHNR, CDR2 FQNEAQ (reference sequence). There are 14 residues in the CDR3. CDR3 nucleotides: TGTGCCAGCAGCTTAGGAGAGTACCAAGAGACCCAGTACTTC. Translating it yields CASSLGEYQETQYF.

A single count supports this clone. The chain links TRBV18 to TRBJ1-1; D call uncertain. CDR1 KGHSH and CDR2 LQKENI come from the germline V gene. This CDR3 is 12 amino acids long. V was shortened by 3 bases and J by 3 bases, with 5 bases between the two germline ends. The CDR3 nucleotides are TGTGCCAGCTCACCTGAGGACACTGAAGCTTTCTTT. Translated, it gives CASSPEDTEAFF. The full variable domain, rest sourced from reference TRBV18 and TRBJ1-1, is NAGVMQNPRHLVRRRGQEARLRCSPMKGHSHVYWYRQLPEEGLKFMVYLQKENIIDESGMPKERFSAEFPKEGPSILRIQQVVRGDSAAYFCASSPEDTEAFFGQGTRLTVV.

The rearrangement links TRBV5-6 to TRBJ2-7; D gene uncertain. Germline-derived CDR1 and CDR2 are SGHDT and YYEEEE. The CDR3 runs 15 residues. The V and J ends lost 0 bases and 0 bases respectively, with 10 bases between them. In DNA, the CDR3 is TGTGCCAGCAGCTTGGGGGCTACCCTCTCCTACGAGCAGTACTTC. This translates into CASSLGATLSYEQYF.

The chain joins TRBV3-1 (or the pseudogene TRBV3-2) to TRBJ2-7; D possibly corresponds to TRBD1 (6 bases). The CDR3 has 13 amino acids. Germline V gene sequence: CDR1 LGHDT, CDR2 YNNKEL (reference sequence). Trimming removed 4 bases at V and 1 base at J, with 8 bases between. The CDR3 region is CASSLGQSYEQYF. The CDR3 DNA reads TGTGCCAGCAGCCTCGGACAGTCCTACGAGCAGTACTTC.

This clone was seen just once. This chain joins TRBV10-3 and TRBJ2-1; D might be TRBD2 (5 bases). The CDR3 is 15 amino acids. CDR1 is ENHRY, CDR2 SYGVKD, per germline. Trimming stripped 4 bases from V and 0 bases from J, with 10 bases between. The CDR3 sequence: CAISVQRSSYNEQFF. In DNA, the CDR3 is TGTGCCATCAGTGTTCAGCGGAGCTCCTACAATGAGCAGTTCTTC.

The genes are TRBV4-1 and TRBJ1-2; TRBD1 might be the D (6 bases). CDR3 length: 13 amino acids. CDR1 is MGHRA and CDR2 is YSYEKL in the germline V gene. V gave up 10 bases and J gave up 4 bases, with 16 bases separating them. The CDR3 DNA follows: TGCGCCACCCAGCGGGGGGCAGGCTATGGCTACACCTTC. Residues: CATQRGAGYGYTF.

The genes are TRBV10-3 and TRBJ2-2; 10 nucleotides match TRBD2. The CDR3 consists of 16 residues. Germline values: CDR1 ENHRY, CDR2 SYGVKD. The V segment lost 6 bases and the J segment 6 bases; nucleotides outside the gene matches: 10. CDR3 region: CAISVELAGRAGELFF. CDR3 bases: TGTGCCATCAGCGTCGAACTAGCGGGGAGGGCCGGGGAGCTGTTTTTT.

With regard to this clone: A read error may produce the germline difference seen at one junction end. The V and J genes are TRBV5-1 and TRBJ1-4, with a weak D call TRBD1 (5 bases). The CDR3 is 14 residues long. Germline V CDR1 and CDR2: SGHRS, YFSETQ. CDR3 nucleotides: TGCGCCAGCAGGTTGGGGCCAACTAATGAAAAACTGTTTTTT. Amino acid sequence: CASRLGPTNEKLFF.

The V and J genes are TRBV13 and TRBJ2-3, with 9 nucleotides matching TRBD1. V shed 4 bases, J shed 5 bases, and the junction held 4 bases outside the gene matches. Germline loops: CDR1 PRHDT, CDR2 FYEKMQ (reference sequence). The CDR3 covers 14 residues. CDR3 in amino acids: CASSSGQGIDTQYF. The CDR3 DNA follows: TGTGCCAGCAGCTCGGGACAGGGAATAGATACGCAGTATTTT.

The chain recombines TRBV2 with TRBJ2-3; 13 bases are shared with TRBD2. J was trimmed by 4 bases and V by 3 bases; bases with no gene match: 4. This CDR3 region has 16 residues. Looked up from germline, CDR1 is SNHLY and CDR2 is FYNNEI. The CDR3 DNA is TGTGCCAGCAGTGACACGGGACTAGCGGGACCAGATACGCAGTATTTT. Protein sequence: CASSDTGLAGPDTQYF.

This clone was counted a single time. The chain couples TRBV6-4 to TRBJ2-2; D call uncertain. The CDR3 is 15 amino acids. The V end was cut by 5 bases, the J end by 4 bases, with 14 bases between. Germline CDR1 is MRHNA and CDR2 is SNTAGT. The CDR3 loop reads CASSPERHLTGELFF. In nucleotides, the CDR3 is TGTGCCAGCAGTCCCGAGAGGCATCTCACCGGGGAGCTGTTTTTT.

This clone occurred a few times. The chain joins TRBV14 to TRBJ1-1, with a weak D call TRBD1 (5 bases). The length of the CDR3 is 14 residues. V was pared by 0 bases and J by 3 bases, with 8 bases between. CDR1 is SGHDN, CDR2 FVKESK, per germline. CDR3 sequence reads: CASSQEAGHTEAFF. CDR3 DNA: TGTGCCAGCAGCCAAGAGGCGGGGCACACTGAAGCTTTCTTT.

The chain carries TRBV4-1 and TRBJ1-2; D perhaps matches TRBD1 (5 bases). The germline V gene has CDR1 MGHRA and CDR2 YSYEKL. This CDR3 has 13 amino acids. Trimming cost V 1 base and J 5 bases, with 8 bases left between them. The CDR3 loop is CASSQAGGYGYTF. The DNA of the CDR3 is TGCGCCAGCAGCCAAGCGGGGGGATATGGCTACACCTTC.

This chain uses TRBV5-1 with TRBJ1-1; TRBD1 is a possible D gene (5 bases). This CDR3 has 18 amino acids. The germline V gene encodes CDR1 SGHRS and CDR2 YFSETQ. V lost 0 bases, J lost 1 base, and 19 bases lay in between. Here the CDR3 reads CASSLDPRGSAANTEAFF. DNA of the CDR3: TGCGCCAGCAGCTTGGACCCGCGGGGCTCAGCGGCGAACACTGAAGCTTTCTTT.

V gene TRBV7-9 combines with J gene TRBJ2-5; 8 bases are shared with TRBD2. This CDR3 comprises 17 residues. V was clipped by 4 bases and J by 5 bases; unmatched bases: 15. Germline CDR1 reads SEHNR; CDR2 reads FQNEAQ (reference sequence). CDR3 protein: CASSSRLRSGSPETQYF. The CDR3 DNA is TGTGCCAGCAGCTCACGACTTCGAAGCGGGAGTCCGGAGACCCAGTACTTC.

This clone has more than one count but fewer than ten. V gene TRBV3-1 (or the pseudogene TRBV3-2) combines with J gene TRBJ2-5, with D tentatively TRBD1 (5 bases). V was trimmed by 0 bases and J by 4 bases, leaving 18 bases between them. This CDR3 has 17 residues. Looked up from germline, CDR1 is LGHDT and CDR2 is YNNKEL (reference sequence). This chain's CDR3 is CASSQDGRTPGRETQYF. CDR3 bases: TGTGCCAGCAGCCAAGATGGGCGGACCCCAGGGCGAGAGACCCAGTACTTC.

In DNA form, the CDR3 reads TGTGCCAGCAGCGTAGATCGGACTACAAATAATGAGCAGTTCTTC. It is translated as CASSVDRTTNNEQFF. V and J are TRBV9 and TRBJ2-1, with D tentatively TRBD2 (6 bases). Per germline, CDR1 SGDLS and CDR2 YYNGEE. There are 15 residues in the CDR3. Trimming left V 0 bases short and J 7 bases short, with 14 bases between.

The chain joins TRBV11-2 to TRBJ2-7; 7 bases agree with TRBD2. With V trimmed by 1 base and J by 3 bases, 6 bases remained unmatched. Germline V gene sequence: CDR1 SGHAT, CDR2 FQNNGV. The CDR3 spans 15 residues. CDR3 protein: CASSLVAGVFYEQYF. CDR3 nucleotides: TGTGCCAGCAGCTTAGTTGCGGGGGTATTCTACGAGCAGTACTTC.

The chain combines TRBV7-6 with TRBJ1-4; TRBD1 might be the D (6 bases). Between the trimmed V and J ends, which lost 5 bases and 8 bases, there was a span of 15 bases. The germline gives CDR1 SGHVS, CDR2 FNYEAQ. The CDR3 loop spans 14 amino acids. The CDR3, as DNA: TGTGCCAGCAGCGACTACAGGGTACGGGAAAAACTGTTTTTT. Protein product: CASSDYRVREKLFF.

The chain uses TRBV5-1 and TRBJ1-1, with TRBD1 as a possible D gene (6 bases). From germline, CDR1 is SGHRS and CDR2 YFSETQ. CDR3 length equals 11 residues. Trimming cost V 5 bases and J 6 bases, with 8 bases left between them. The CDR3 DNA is TGCGCCAGCAGTCAGGGGCCTGAAGCTTTCTTT. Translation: CASSQGPEAFF.

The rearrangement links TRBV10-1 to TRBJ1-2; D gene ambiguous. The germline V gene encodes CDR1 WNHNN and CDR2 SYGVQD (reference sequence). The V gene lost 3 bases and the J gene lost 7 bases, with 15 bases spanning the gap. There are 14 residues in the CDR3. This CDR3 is CASSDSTGAGGYTF. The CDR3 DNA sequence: TGCGCCAGCAGTGATTCGACGGGAGCGGGTGGCTACACCTTC.

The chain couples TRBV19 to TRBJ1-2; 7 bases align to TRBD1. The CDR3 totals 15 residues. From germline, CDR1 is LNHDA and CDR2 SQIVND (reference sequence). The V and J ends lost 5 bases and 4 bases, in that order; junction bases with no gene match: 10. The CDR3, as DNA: TGTGCCAGTAGTTTCAAAAGGACAGGAACCTATGGCTACACCTTC. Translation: CASSFKRTGTYGYTF.

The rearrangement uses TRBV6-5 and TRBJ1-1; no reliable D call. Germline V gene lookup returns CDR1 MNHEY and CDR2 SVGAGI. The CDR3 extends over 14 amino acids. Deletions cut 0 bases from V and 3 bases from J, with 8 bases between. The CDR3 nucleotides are TGTGCCAGCAGTTACTCTGGCGGGTACACTGAAGCTTTCTTT. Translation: CASSYSGGYTEAFF.

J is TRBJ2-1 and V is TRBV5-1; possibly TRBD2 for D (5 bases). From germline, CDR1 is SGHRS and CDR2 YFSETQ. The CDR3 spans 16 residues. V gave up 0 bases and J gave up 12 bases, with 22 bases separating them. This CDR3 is CASSLELSAVQPSQFF. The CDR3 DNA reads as TGCGCCAGCAGCTTGGAATTGTCAGCGGTTCAGCCTTCGCAGTTCTTC.

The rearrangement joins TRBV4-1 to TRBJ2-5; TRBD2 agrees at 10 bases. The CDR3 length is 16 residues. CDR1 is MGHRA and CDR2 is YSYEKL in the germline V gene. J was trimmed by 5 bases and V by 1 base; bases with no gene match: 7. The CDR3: CASSQVIAGGSETQYF. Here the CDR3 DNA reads TGCGCCAGCAGCCAAGTTATAGCGGGAGGTTCGGAGACCCAGTACTTC.

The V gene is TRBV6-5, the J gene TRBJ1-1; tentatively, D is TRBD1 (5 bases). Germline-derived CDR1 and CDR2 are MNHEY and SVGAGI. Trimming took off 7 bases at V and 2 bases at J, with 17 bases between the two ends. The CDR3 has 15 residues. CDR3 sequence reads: CASKDRPGANTEAFF. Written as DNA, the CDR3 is TGTGCCAGCAAGGATCGACCTGGGGCCAACACTGAAGCTTTCTTT.